Listed below are T cell receptor beta chains from one sample, sequenced in a study of blood T cell repertoires in COVID-19. The protocol was immunoSEQ multiplex PCR, while the TCRdb copy is restricted to in-frame clones and leaves out a portion. The data contain approximately 480,000 clones, 80% to 90% of them seen just once; the ten biggest clones take up about 1%. The sample comprised peripheral blood. These receptors originate from a man younger than 35 with COVID-19, enrolled during active disease. The CDR3 runs from the conserved cysteine through the conserved F or W. A D gene is named only where the DNA matches it firmly. Clone size is stated in some rows and not others, as once, few, many or a class when expanded.

>TRBJ2-2|TRBV14|.|TRBD1
CASSQDRSRGLTGELFF
TGTGCCAGCAGCCAAGATAGGTCAAGGGGGCTCACCGGGGAGCTGTTTTTT
>TRBJ1-5|TRBV2|.|.
CASTTGRDQPQHF
TGTGCCAGCACCACAGGGCGTGATCAGCCCCAGCATTTT
>TRBJ2-5|TRBV24-1|.|TRBD2
CATSDLTSGNQETQYF
TGTGCCACCAGTGATTTGACTAGCGGGAACCAAGAGACCCAGTACTTC
>TRBJ2-1|TRBV7-9|.|TRBD2
CASSSWTSGSNEQFF
TGTGCCAGCAGCTCGTGGACTAGCGGGAGCAATGAGCAGTTCTTC
>TRBJ1-2|TRBV30|.|.
CAWTGANYGYTF
TGTGCCTGGACAGGGGCGAACTATGGCTACACCTTC
>TRBJ1-5|TRBV18|.|TRBD1
CASSPDRDQPQHF
TGTGCCAGCTCACCGGACAGGGATCAGCCCCAGCATTTT
>TRBJ1-2|TRBV28|.|.
CATRREGGFSYGYTF
TGTGCCACCAGAAGGGAGGGGGGGTTCTCCTATGGCTACACCTTC
>TRBJ2-7|TRBV5-1|.|.
CASSLAGGTYEQYF
TGCGCCAGCAGCTTGGCGGGGGGCACGTACGAGCAGTACTTC
>TRBJ2-7|TRBV24-1|.|TRBD2
CATSDRKGLANNEQYF
TGTGCCACCAGTGACCGCAAGGGACTAGCGAACAACGAGCAGTACTTC
>TRBJ1-5|TRBV18|few|.
CASSLNRNSNQPQHF
TGTGCCAGCTCACTAAACAGAAATAGCAATCAGCCCCAGCATTTT
>TRBJ1-2|TRBV2|.|.
CASSVEGGYTF
TGTGCCAGCAGTGTGGAGGGTGGCTACACCTTC
>TRBJ2-7|TRBV7-9|.|.
CASSTGVYEQYF
TGTGCCAGCAGCACGGGAGTTTACGAGCAGTACTTC
>TRBJ1-1|TRBV6-5|.|TRBD1
CASNRGPNTEAFF
TGTGCCAGCAACAGGGGCCCGAACACTGAAGCTTTCTTT
>TRBJ2-5|TRBV5-4|.|TRBD1
CASGPEAGQGGFQYF
TGTGCCAGCGGACCGGAAGCGGGACAGGGGGGTTTCCAGTACTTC
>TRBJ2-5|TRBV30|.|.
CAWSVLITTRVFQETQYF
TGTGCCTGGAGTGTACTCATCACGACAAGAGTGTTTCAAGAGACCCAGTACTTC
>TRBJ2-1|TRBV7-9|.|.
CASSSSRGVGRNEQFF
TGTGCCAGCAGCAGTTCAAGGGGTGTGGGTAGGAATGAGCAGTTCTTC
>TRBJ2-7|TRBV12-3/TRBV12-4|.|.
CASSKYRIEQYF
TGTGCCAGCAGTAAGTACAGGATCGAGCAGTACTTC
>TRBJ2-7|TRBV24-1|.|TRBD2
CATYPGEGYEQYF
TGTGCCACCTATCCTGGGGAGGGCTACGAGCAGTACTTC
>TRBJ2-1|TRBV2|.|TRBD2
CASSGRAPYNEQFF
TGTGCCAGCTCCGGGAGGGCCCCCTACAATGAGCAGTTCTTC
>TRBJ1-5|TRBV6-5|few|.
CASSYSLTGNQPQHF
TGTGCCAGCAGTTACTCTTTAACGGGCAATCAGCCCCAGCATTTT
>TRBJ1-1|TRBV5-1|.|TRBD1
CASSLTPGTGNTEAFF
TGCGCCAGCAGCCTAACTCCCGGGACAGGGAACACTGAAGCTTTCTTT
>TRBJ1-3|TRBV19|.|TRBD1
CASRGGQGKISGNTIYF
TGTGCCAGTAGAGGGGGACAGGGTAAGATCTCTGGAAACACCATATATTTT
>TRBJ2-3|TRBV2|.|TRBD1
CASSEFYRGGTDTQYF
TGTGCCAGCAGTGAGTTTTACAGGGGGGGCACAGATACGCAGTATTTT
>TRBJ2-3|TRBV4-1|.|TRBD2
CASSQETSGGEDTQYF
TGCGCCAGCAGCCAAGAGACTAGCGGGGGGGAGGATACGCAGTATTTT
>TRBJ2-7|TRBV11-1|.|.
CASSLSAQGEQYF
TGTGCCAGCAGCTTATCAGCGCAGGGCGAGCAGTACTTC
>TRBJ2-7|TRBV5-1|.|TRBD1
CASGVTGDYEQYF
TGCGCCAGCGGGGTAACAGGGGACTACGAGCAGTACTTC
>TRBJ2-3|TRBV3-1/TRBV3-2|.|.
CASSPGYSTDTQYF
TGTGCCAGCAGCCCAGGGTACAGCACAGATACGCAGTATTTT
>TRBJ2-1|TRBV13|.|TRBD2
CASSNSGMGHNEQFF
TGTGCCAGCAGCAATAGCGGGATGGGACACAATGAGCAGTTCTTC
>TRBJ1-3|TRBV11-2|.|.
CASSLGVFGNTIYF
TGTGCCAGCAGCTTAGGAGTATTTGGAAACACCATATATTTT
>TRBJ2-5|TRBV11-3|.|TRBD2
CASSFFSGGRSETQYF
TGTGCCAGCAGCTTCTTCTCGGGAGGGCGATCCGAGACCCAGTACTTC
>TRBJ2-7|TRBV27|few|.
CASSKILDNSYEQYF
TGTGCCAGCAGTAAAATCCTGGACAACTCCTACGAGCAGTACTTC
>TRBJ2-2|TRBV6-5|.|.
CASRVHMNTGELFF
TGTGCCAGCAGGGTTCACATGAACACCGGGGAGCTGTTTTTT
>TRBJ2-7|TRBV24-1|.|.
CATSDGFGYSYEQYF
TGTGCCACCAGTGATGGCTTCGGGTACTCCTACGAGCAGTACTTC
>TRBJ2-1|TRBV4-1|.|.
CASSRDSGRYNEQFF
TGCGCCAGCAGCCGAGACAGCGGGCGATACAATGAGCAGTTCTTC
>TRBJ2-2|TRBV18|few|TRBD1
CASSPPGTGSTGELFF
TGTGCCAGCTCACCACCCGGGACAGGGAGTACCGGGGAGCTGTTTTTT
>TRBJ2-3|TRBV4-1|.|.
CASSQTTTRSGTSTDTQYF
TGCGCCAGCAGCCAAACCACCACTAGAAGTGGGACTAGCACAGATACGCAGTATTTT
>TRBJ2-3|TRBV10-1|.|.
CASSDLGGGGDTDTQYF
TGCGCCAGCAGTGACCTCGGAGGAGGAGGGGACACAGATACGCAGTATTTT
>TRBJ2-7|TRBV9|.|TRBD1
CASSVAGQGAGEQYF
TGTGCCAGCAGCGTAGCTGGGCAGGGGGCAGGTGAGCAGTACTTC
>TRBJ2-2|TRBV7-7|.|TRBD1
CASSSDRGGTGELFF
TGTGCCAGCAGCTCCGACAGGGGAGGCACCGGGGAGCTGTTTTTT
>TRBJ1-5|TRBV5-5|once|TRBD1
CASSLVTGHSNQPQHF
TGTGCCAGCAGCTTGGTGACAGGGCATAGCAATCAGCCCCAGCATTTT
>TRBJ2-1|TRBV19|.|.
CASSLGSYNEQFF
TGTGCCAGTTCCCTCGGGTCCTACAATGAGCAGTTCTTC
>TRBJ2-2|TRBV14|.|.
CASSQAVLINTGELFF
TGTGCCAGCAGCCAAGCGGTACTTATTAACACCGGGGAGCTGTTTTTT
>TRBJ2-1|TRBV13|.|TRBD2
CASSLGGGDGASPFF
TGTGCCAGCAGCTTAGGCGGGGGGGACGGTGCCAGTCCGTTCTTC
>TRBJ1-2|TRBV10-2|.|.
CASRDPGGGYGYTF
TGCGCCAGCAGGGACCCCGGGGGTGGCTATGGCTACACCTTC
>TRBJ2-2|TRBV7-9|.|TRBD2
CASSYLGRGSGELFF
TGTGCCAGCAGCTACTTAGGGCGGGGGTCCGGGGAGCTGTTTTTT
>TRBJ2-7|TRBV5-1|.|TRBD2
CASSPLGREQYF
TGCGCCAGCAGTCCATTGGGGAGGGAACAGTACTTC
>TRBJ2-2|TRBV24-1|.|TRBD1
CATRPGQGHTGELFF
TGTGCCACCAGGCCGGGACAGGGGCACACCGGGGAGCTGTTTTTT
>TRBJ2-3|TRBV2|once|TRBD1
CASRTDRGGTDTQYF
TGTGCCAGCAGAACGGACAGGGGAGGGACAGATACGCAGTATTTT
>TRBJ2-7|TRBV2|.|TRBD1
CASLDRGYEQYF
TGTGCCAGTCTGGACAGGGGGTACGAGCAGTACTTC
>TRBJ1-2|TRBV11-2|.|.
CASSPGQTSGYTF
TGTGCCAGCAGCCCCGGACAGACCAGTGGCTACACCTTC
>TRBJ2-7|TRBV5-6|.|.
CASSLELAYYEQYF
TGTGCCAGCAGCTTGGAGCTAGCGTACTACGAGCAGTACTTC
>TRBJ2-2|TRBV2|.|TRBD1
CASRDRGTNTGELFF
TGTGCCAGCAGAGACAGGGGCACAAACACCGGGGAGCTGTTTTTT
>TRBJ2-7|TRBV27|once|TRBD2
CASSLSASGRFHEQYF
TGTGCCAGCAGTTTATCGGCTAGCGGGAGATTCCACGAGCAGTACTTC
>TRBJ1-1|TRBV6-4|.|.
CASSPGTQERAFF
TGTGCCAGCAGCCCCGGGACACAGGAACGAGCTTTCTTT
>TRBJ2-5|TRBV9|.|TRBD2
CASSVAGGQQETQYF
TGTGCCAGCAGCGTAGCGGGAGGGCAGCAAGAGACCCAGTACTTC